One T cell receptor beta chain is described in this entry. Its antigen is currently unknown. Repertoires were generated with immunoSEQ multiplex PCR, while TCRdb's copy carries only in-frame clones and drops some. The sample carries about 2,100,000 clones, 85% to 95% recorded once. This record belongs to a study of shared clonotypes between healthy human individuals. On the study more broadly: A few men and a couple of women, aged 18 to 49, were donors. Each donor's CD4 naive and CD4 memory cells filled three plates apiece, CD8 naive two, and CD8 memory one. Notes on the study in general: Rarefaction indicated that sorted-subset sequencing remained incomplete although depth was large. Limitation of the genetic and exposure-history diversity represented came from the few donors.

Germline V CDR1 and CDR2: LGHNA, YNFKEQ. The V gene lost 1 base and the J gene lost 2 bases, with 12 bases spanning the gap. This CDR3 has 15 amino acids. Naive CD8 cells comprised CD45RO-negative, CCR7-positively selected cells, excluding terminally differentiated effector memory CD45RA+ cells. The V gene is TRBV4-2, the J gene TRBJ2-7, with D perhaps matching TRBD1 (6 bases). This receptor was taken from a man between 18 and 35 years old in good health. Some clones in this sample may be carry-over from other donors' samples. Specimen: naive CD8+ T cells from PBMCs. CDR3 loop: CASSQGRGHPYEQYF. CDR3 coding DNA: TGTGCCAGCAGCCAAGGCCGGGGACACCCCTACGAGCAGTACTTC.